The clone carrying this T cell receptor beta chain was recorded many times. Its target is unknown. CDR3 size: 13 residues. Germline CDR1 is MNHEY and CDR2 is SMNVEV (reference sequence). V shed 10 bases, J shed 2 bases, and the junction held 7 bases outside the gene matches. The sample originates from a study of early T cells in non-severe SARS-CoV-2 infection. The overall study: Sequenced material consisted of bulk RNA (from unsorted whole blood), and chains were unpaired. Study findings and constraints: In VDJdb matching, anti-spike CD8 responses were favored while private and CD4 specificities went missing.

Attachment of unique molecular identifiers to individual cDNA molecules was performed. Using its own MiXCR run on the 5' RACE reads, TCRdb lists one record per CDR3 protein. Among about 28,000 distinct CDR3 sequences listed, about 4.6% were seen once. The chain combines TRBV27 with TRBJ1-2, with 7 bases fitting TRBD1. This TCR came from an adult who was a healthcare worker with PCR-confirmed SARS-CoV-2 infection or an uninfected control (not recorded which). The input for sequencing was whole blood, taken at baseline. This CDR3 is CATPGQINYGYTF. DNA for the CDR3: TGTGCCACACCGGGACAGATCAACTATGGCTACACCTTC.